The subject of this entry is one T cell receptor (beta chain). Its antigen is as yet unknown. CDR3 size: 21 residues. J gave up 0 bases and V 4 bases, and 19 bases lay outside the gene matches. Germline values: CDR1 MDHEN, CDR2 SYDVKM. Stable Graves' hyperthyroidism meant no ophthalmopathy progression within 18 months. The sample is drawn from a study of T cells in Graves' hyperthyroidism and ophthalmopathy. Study observations and caveats: Most thyroid clonotypes expanded above 0.001 appeared in blood too.

Using RNA transcripts as the source, TCR beta CDR3 regions were amplified. The HTBI set primed first-round TCR CDR3 RT-PCR. From the multiplex PCR reads, TCRdb called clonotypes with MiXCR, one entry per CDR3 protein. The sample holds hundreds of thousands of distinct CDR3 sequences, approximately 13% seen once. The specimen was blood. The sequence came from a woman aged 18-29 years with Graves' hyperthyroidism. The chain carries TRBV28 and TRBJ2-5, with TRBD2 matching over 11 bases. The CDR3 reads CASSSPGTSGKTPLYQETQYF. In DNA, the CDR3 is TGTGCCAGCAGTTCACCCGGGACTAGCGGAAAAACACCCCTGTACCAAGAGACCCAGTACTTC.